A single sample is the source of the 17 T cell receptor beta chains below, sequenced in a study of T cell responses to AZD1222 COVID-19 vaccine. Clones were sequenced by immunoSEQ multiplex PCR, and TCRdb holds only the in-frame ones, with some missing. The table has 130,000 or so clones, 86% seen once. This specimen was peripheral blood, taken on day 0 of AZD1222 vaccination. The source is an adult in good health.

V usage is TRBV7-8 and J usage is TRBJ1-1; D is possibly TRBD1 (5 bases). Germline V gene data show CDR1 as SGHVS and CDR2 as FQNEAQ. CDR3 length: 16 amino acids. Deletions cut 5 bases from V and 4 bases from J, with 20 bases between. The CDR3 DNA reads as TGTGCCAGCAGCAGCTTTCGGCTGGGGGGATTCACTGAAGCTTTCTTT. Protein product: CASSSFRLGGFTEAFF.

Only a few counts were recorded for this clone. The V call is TRBV27, the J call TRBJ1-2, with 7 bases lining up with TRBD1. Germline CDR1 and CDR2: MNHEY and SMNVEV (reference sequence). After removal of 6 bases from V and 5 bases from J, the junction contained 12 bases not matched to a gene. The CDR3 length is 15 residues. Written as DNA, the CDR3 is TGTGCCAGCAGATTCCCTCAGGGGGGAACGTATGGCTACACCTTC. Translating gives CASRFPQGGTYGYTF.

This clone was observed a single time. This CDR3 is CASSRGRDIGYTF. The DNA of the CDR3 is TGTGCCAGCAGCCGGGGACGGGACATAGGCTACACCTTC. V and J are TRBV3-1 (or the pseudogene TRBV3-2) and TRBJ1-2; D perhaps matches TRBD1 (6 bases). V was shortened by 4 bases and J by 8 bases, with 14 bases between the two germline ends. The CDR3 length is 13 residues. The germline V gene has CDR1 LGHDT and CDR2 YNNKEL (reference sequence).

The rearrangement uses TRBV7-2 and TRBJ1-2, with 9 positions matching TRBD1. This CDR3 has 19 amino acids. With 1 base clipped from V and 7 bases from J, the junction kept 19 bases outside the gene matches. Germline values: CDR1 SGHTA, CDR2 FQGNSA. The CDR3 loop reads CASSLGGQSNRGLISGYTF. The CDR3 DNA follows: TGTGCCAGCAGCTTAGGTGGCCAGTCGAACAGGGGGCTAATAAGTGGCTACACCTTC.

The V gene is TRBV12-3 or TRBV12-4, the J gene TRBJ1-2; D ambiguous. The CDR3 has 13 amino acids. Trimming stripped 1 base from V and 4 bases from J, with 7 bases between. In DNA, the CDR3 is TGTGCCAGCAGTTTAGGGGTAGGCTATGGCTACACCTTC. It yields the protein CASSLGVGYGYTF.

This clone has only one observation. This rearrangement joins TRBV6-5 to TRBJ1-6; D unresolved. The V and J ends lost 6 bases and 6 bases respectively, with 12 bases between them. Germline assignment: CDR1 MNHEY and CDR2 SVGAGI. The CDR3 runs 14 residues. CDR3 region: CASRDLGPNSPLHF. The CDR3 DNA reads TGTGCCAGCAGGGACCTAGGGCCTAATTCACCCCTCCACTTT.

V and J are TRBV28 and TRBJ2-2; possibly TRBD1 for D (6 bases). Between the trimmed V and J ends, which lost 6 bases and 0 bases, there was a span of 17 bases. Germline-derived CDR1 and CDR2 are MDHEN and SYDVKM. The CDR3 has 17 amino acids. As DNA, the CDR3 is TGTGCCAGCAGCCCTTGGGTGCCAGGGGCGAACACCGGGGAGCTGTTTTTT. Translating gives CASSPWVPGANTGELFF.

This clone was observed a handful of times. The rearrangement uses TRBV20-1 and TRBJ2-7; D is unresolved. The CDR3 consists of 14 residues. Germline CDR1 DFQATT, CDR2 SNEGSKA (reference sequence). With 3 bases removed from V and 4 bases from J, the gap between germline ends came to 16 bases. CDR3 nucleotide sequence: TGCAGTGCTAGTATCCCGATGGGATCGTACGAGCAGTACTTC. It encodes CSASIPMGSYEQYF.

The V and J genes are TRBV5-4 and TRBJ2-1; D may correspond to TRBD1 or TRBD2 (5 bases each). Germline values: CDR1 SGHNT, CDR2 YYREEE (reference sequence). The CDR3 is 16 residues long. The V gene lost 4 bases and the J gene lost 0 bases, with 14 bases spanning the gap. The CDR3 nucleotides read TGTGCCAGCAGCGTACCGGGACCCCCCTCCTACAATGAGCAGTTCTTC. Its translation: CASSVPGPPSYNEQFF.

The chain couples TRBV9 to TRBJ1-1; maybe TRBD1 (5 bases). Germline V gene sequence: CDR1 SGDLS, CDR2 YYNGEE. V lost 8 bases and J lost 8, with 10 bases in between. The CDR3 loop spans 10 amino acids. CDR3 amino acids: CARENREAFF. The CDR3 DNA follows: TGTGCCAGAGAGAACAGGGAAGCTTTCTTT.

A few counts support this clone. The V gene is TRBV2, the J gene TRBJ1-5, with D tentatively TRBD1 (5 bases). V was pared by 5 bases and J by 1 base, with 12 bases between. The CDR3 consists of 15 residues. Germline lookup yields CDR1 SNHLY and CDR2 FYNNEI. CDR3 coding DNA: TGTGCCAGCAGTCGCGGGACTCCCAGCAATCAGCCCCAGCATTTT. This encodes CASSRGTPSNQPQHF.

The chain carries TRBV13 and TRBJ2-3; no reliable D call. The CDR3 loop spans 14 amino acids. Germline CDR1 reads PRHDT; CDR2 reads FYEKMQ (reference sequence). V lost 2 bases, J lost 2 bases, and 8 bases lay in between. CDR3 amino acids: CASSLRAITDTQYF. In DNA, the CDR3 is TGTGCCAGCAGCTTACGGGCCATCACAGATACGCAGTATTTT.

The V and J genes are TRBV18 and TRBJ2-7; 7 nucleotides match TRBD1. The ends lost 3 bases at V and 7 bases at J; junction bases unmatched: 15. The CDR3 is 16 residues long. Germline V gives CDR1 KGHSH, CDR2 LQKENI. CDR3 DNA sequence: TGTGCCAGCTCACCCGAGGGGACAGCCACCCCTGGGGAGCAGTACTTC. Residues: CASSPEGTATPGEQYF.

The rearrangement links TRBV13 to TRBJ1-1; D may be TRBD1 (5 bases). Germline values: CDR1 PRHDT, CDR2 FYEKMQ (reference sequence). The CDR3 is made up of 16 amino acids. V was cut by 4 bases and J by 2 bases, with 17 bases left in between. This chain's CDR3 is CASSSSTGTVNTEAFF. For the CDR3, the DNA is TGTGCCAGCAGCTCCTCCACCGGGACGGTCAACACTGAAGCTTTCTTT.

This clone was found once. The CDR3 sequence: CASSSSGGATDTQYF. CDR3 DNA: TGTGCCAGCAGCTCTAGCGGGGGGGCGACAGATACGCAGTATTTT. The chain couples TRBV11-2 to TRBJ2-3; 12 bases map to TRBD2. There are 15 residues in the CDR3. With 4 bases clipped from V and 3 bases from J, the junction kept 2 bases outside the gene matches. Looked up from germline, CDR1 is SGHAT and CDR2 is FQNNGV. The whole variable domain, remainder taken from reference TRBV11-2 and TRBJ2-3, is EAGVAQSPRYKIIEKRQSVAFWCNPISGHATLYWYQQILGQGPKLLIQFQNNGVVDDSQLPKDRFSAERLKGVDSTLKIQPAKLEDSAVYLCASSSSGGATDTQYFGPGTRLTVL.

This clone was seen a single time. This chain joins TRBV28 and TRBJ2-3, with TRBD1 identical over 7 bases. The CDR3 spans 13 residues. The V gene's germline CDR1 is MDHEN and CDR2 SYDVKM. With V trimmed by 4 bases and J by 6 bases, 4 bases remained unmatched. The CDR3: CASSSQGSDTQYF. CDR3 DNA sequence: TGTGCCAGCAGTTCACAGGGGTCGGATACGCAGTATTTT.

V is TRBV7-2 and J is TRBJ1-5; perhaps TRBD1 as D (6 bases). The CDR3 runs to 15 residues. Trimming removed 4 bases at V and 2 bases at J, with 12 bases between. The germline V gene encodes CDR1 SGHTA and CDR2 FQGNSA. The CDR3 loop is CASSSGGAGNQPQHF. The DNA of the CDR3 is TGTGCCAGCAGCTCCGGGGGCGCGGGCAATCAGCCCCAGCATTTT.